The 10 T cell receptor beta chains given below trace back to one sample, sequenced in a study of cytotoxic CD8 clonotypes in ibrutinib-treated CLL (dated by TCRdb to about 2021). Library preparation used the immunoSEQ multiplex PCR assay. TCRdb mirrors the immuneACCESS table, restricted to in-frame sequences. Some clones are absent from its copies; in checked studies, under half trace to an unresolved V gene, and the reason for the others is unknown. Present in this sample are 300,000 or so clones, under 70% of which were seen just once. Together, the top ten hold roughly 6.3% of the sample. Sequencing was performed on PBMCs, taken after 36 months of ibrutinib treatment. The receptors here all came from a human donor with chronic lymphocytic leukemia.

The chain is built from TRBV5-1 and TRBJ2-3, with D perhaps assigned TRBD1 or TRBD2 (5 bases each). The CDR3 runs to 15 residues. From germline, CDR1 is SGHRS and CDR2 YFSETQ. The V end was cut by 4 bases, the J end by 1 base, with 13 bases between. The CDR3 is CASSLIGTGTDTQYF. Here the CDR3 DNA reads TGCGCCAGCAGCCTGATAGGGACGGGCACAGATACGCAGTATTTT.

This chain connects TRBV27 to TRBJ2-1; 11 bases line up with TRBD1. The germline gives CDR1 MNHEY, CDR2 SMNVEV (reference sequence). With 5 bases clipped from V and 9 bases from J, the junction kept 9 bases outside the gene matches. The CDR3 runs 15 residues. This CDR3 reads CASSQDRGHVREQFF. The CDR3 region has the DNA TGTGCCAGCAGTCAGGACAGGGGGCACGTTCGTGAGCAGTTCTTC.

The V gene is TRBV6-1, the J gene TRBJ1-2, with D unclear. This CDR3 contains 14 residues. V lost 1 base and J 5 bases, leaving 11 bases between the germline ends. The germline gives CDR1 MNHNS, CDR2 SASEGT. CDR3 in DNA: TGTGCCAGCAGTGAAGTTAGGACGGTTTATGGCTACACCTTC. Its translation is CASSEVRTVYGYTF.

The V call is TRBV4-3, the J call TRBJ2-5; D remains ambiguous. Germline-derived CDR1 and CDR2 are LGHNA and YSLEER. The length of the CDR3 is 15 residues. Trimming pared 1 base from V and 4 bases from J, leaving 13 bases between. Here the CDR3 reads CASSQAVLALETQYF. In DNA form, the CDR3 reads TGCGCCAGCAGCCAAGCTGTCCTCGCCCTAGAGACCCAGTACTTC.

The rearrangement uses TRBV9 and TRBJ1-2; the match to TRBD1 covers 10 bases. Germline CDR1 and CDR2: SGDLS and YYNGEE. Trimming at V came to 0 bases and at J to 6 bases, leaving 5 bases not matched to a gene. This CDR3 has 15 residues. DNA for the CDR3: TGTGCCAGCAGCGTAGTTGGACAGGGGGTGAATGGCTACACCTTC. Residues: CASSVVGQGVNGYTF. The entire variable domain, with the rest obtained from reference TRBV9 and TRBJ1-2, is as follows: DSGVTQTPKHLITATGQRVTLRCSPRSGDLSVYWYQQSLDQGLQFLIQYYNGEERAKGNILERFSAQQFPDLHSELNLSSLELGDSALYFCASSVVGQGVNGYTFGSGTRLTVV.

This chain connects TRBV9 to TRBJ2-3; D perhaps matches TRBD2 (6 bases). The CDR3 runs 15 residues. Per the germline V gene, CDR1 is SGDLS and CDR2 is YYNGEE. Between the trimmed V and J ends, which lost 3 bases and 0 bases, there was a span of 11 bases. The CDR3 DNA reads TGTGCCAGCAGCGAGGACTATTCTAGCACAGATACGCAGTATTTT. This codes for CASSEDYSSTDTQYF. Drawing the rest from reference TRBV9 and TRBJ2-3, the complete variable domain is DSGVTQTPKHLITATGQRVTLRCSPRSGDLSVYWYQQSLDQGLQFLIQYYNGEERAKGNILERFSAQQFPDLHSELNLSSLELGDSALYFCASSEDYSSTDTQYFGPGTRLTVL.

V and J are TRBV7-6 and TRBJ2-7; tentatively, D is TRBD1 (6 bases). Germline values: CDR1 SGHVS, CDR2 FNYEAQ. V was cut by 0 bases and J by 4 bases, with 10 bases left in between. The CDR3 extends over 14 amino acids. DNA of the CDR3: TGTGCCAGCAGCTTAGCGTCCGGACAGTACGAGCAGTACTTC. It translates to CASSLASGQYEQYF.

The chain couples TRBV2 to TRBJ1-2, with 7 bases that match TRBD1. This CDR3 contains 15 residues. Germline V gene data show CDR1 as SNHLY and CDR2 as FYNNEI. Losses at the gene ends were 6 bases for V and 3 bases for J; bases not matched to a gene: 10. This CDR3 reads CASRYRGQFHYGYTF. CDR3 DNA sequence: TGTGCCAGCAGGTACCGGGGACAGTTCCACTATGGCTACACCTTC.

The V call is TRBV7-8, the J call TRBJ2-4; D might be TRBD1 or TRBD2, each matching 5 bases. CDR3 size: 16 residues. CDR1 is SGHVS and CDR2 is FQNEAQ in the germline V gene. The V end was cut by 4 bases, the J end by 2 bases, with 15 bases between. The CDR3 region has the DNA TGTGCCAGCAGCTCCGAGGGGTTGGTGACCAAAAACATTCAGTACTTC. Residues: CASSSEGLVTKNIQYF.

DNA for the CDR3: TGTGCCAGCAGCCCCAGGGGGGAAGGGGGAGAGACCCAGTACTTC. Encoded protein: CASSPRGEGGETQYF. The J gene is TRBJ2-5, the V gene TRBV5-8, with a weak D call TRBD1 (7 bases). Trimming took 4 bases from V and 4 from J, leaving 17 bases between them. Germline CDR1 SGHTS, CDR2 YDEGEE. The CDR3 length is 15 residues.